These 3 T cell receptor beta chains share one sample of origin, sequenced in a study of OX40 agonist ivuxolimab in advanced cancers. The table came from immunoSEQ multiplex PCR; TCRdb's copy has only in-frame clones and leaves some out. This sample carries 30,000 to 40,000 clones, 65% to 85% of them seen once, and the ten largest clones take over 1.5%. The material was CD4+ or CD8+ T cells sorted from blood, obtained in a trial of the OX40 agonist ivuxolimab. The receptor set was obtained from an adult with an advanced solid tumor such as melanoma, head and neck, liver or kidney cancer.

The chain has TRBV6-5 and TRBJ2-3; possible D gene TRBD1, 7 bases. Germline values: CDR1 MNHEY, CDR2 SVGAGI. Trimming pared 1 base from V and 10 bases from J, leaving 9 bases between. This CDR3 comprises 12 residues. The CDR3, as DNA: TGTGCCAGCAGTTACTGGAGGGGGCCGCAGTATTTT. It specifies CASSYWRGPQYF.

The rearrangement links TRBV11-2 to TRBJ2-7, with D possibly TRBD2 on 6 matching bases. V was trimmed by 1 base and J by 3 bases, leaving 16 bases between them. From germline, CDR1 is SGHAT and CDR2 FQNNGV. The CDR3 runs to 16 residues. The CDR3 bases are TGTGCCAGCAGCTTAGTATCGTCCCCGGGGGTCTACGAGCAGTACTTC. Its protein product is CASSLVSSPGVYEQYF. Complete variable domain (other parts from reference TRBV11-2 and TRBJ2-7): EAGVAQSPRYKIIEKRQSVAFWCNPISGHATLYWYQQILGQGPKLLIQFQNNGVVDDSQLPKDRFSAERLKGVDSTLKIQPAKLEDSAVYLCASSLVSSPGVYEQYFGPGTRLTVT.

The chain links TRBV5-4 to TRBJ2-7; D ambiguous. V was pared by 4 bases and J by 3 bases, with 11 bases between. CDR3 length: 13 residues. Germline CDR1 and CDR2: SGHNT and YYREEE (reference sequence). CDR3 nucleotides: TGTGCCAGCAGCCCCGGACGACACTACGAGCAGTACTTC. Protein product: CASSPGRHYEQYF.